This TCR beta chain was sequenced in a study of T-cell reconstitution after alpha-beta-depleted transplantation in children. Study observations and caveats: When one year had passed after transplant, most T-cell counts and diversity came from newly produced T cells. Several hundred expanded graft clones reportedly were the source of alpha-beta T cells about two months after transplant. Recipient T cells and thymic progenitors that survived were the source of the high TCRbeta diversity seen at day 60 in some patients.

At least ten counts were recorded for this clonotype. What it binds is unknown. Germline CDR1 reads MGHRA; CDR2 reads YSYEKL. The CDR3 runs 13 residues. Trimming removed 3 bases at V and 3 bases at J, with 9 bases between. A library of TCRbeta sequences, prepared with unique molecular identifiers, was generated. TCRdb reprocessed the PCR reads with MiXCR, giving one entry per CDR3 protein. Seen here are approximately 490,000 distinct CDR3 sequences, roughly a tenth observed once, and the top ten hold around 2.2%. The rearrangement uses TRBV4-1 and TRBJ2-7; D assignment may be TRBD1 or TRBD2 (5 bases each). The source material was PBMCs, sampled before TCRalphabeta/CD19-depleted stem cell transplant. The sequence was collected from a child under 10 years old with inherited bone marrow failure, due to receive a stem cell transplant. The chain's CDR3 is CASSQGVYYEQYF. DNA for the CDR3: TGCGCCAGCAGCCAGGGGGTTTACTACGAGCAGTACTTC.